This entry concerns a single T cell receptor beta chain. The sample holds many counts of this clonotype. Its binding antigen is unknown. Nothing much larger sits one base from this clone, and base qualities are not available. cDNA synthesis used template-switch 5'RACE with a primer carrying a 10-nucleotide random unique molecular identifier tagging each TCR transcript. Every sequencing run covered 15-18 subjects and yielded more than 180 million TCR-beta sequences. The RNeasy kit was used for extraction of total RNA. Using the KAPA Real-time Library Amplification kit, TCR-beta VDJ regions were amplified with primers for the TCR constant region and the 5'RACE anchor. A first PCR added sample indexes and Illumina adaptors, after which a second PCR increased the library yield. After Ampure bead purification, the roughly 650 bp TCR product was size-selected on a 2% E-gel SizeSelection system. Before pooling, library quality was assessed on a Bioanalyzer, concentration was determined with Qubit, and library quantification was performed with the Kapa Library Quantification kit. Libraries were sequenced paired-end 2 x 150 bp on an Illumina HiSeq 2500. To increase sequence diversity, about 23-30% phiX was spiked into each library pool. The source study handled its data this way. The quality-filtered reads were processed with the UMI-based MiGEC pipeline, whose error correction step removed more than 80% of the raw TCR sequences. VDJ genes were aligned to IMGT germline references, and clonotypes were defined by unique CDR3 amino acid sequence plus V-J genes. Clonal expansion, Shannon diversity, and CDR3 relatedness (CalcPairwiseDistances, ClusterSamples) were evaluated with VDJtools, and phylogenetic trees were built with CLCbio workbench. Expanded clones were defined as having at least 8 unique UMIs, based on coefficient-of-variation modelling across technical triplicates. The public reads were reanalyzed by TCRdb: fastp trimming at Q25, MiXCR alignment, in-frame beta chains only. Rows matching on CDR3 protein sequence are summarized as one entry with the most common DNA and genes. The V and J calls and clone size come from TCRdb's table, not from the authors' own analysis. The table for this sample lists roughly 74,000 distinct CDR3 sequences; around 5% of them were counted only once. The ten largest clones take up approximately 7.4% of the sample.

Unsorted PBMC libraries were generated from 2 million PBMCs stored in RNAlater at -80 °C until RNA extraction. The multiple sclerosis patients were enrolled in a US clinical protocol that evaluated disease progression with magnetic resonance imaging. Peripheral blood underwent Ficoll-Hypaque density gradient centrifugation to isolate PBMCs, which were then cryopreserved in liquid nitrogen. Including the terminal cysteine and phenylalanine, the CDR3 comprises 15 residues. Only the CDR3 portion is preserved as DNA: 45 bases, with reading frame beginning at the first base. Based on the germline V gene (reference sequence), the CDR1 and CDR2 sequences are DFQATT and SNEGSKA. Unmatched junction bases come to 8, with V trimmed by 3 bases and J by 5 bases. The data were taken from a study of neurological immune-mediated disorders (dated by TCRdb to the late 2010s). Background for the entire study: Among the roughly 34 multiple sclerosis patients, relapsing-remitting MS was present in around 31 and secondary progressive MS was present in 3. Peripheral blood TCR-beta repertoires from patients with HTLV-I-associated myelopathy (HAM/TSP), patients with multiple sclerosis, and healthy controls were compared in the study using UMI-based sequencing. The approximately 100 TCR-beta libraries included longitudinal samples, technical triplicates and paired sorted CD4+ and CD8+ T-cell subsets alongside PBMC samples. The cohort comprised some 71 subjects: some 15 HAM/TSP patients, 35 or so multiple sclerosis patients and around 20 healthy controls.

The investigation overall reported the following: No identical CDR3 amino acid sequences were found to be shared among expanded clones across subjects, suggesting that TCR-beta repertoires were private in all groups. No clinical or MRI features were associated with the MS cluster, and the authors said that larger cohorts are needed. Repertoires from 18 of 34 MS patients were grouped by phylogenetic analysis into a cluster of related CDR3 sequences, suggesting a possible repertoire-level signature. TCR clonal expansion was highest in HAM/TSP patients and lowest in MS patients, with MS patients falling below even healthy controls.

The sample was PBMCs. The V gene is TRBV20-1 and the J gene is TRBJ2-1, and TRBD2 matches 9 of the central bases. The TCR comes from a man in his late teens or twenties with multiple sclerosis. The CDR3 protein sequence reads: CSASRLAGRDNEQFF. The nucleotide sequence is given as TGCAGTGCTAGTCGTCTAGCGGGGCGAGACAATGAGCAGTTCTTC.